The entry that follows covers one TCR beta chain sequence. The repertoire was sequenced with immunoSEQ multiplex PCR; TCRdb's copy has only in-frame clones and lacks some. The sample has 200,000 or so clones; 88% are singletons. This record comes from a study of cytomegalovirus exposure and HLA in healthy donors. From the 120-subject validation cohort, which was separate from the roughly 700-subject first cohort, the donors were drawn. Material for sequencing was PBMCs. This receptor was taken from a young woman in good health and CMV-seronegative.

CDR3 bases: TGCGCCAGCAGTCACACCAAAGGCATCACGGGGACAGGAGCTTCTGCGACCTACGAGCAGTACTTC. It encodes CASSHTKGITGTGASATYEQYF. The chain combines TRBV23-1 with TRBJ2-7, with 8 bases identical to TRBD1. TRBV23-1 carries the ORF label, with uncertain function. V lost 3 bases, J lost 2 bases, and 27 bases stayed unmatched. The CDR3 spans 22 residues.